This TCR beta chain was sequenced in a study of T-cell reconstitution after alpha-beta-depleted transplantation in children. Overall study findings and caveats: Reported findings indicate that, about two months after transplant, alpha-beta T cells came from several hundred expanded clones, which were derived from non-depleted graft cells. Some patients' high day-60 TCRbeta diversity was traced to surviving recipient T cells and thymic progenitors. T-cell numbers and diversity one year post-transplant derived largely from freshly generated T cells.

With respect to this clonotype: Its antigen is as yet unknown.

The library targeted TCRbeta and was prepared with unique molecular identifiers. MiXCR, applied by TCRdb to the PCR reads, yields one record per CDR3 protein. The profile shows 450,000 to 700,000 distinct CDR3 sequences, over 25% of them singletons. V was trimmed by 4 bases and J by 9 bases, leaving 10 bases between them. CDR3 size: 12 residues. The chain uses TRBV12-3 or TRBV12-4 and TRBJ2-1; D is ambiguous. The TCR was taken from a boy younger than two with Wiskott-Aldrich syndrome, due to receive a stem cell transplant. Sequencing used PBMCs, obtained before TCRalphabeta/CD19-depleted stem cell transplant. As DNA, the CDR3 is TGTGCCAGCAGTTCCCAAGTGATTGAGCAGTTCTTC. It encodes CASSSQVIEQFF.